This T cell receptor (beta chain) was recovered during a study of blood T cell repertoires in COVID-19. Whole-study context: Collection of acute and convalescent COVID-19 samples took place in the United States, Italy and Spain. Sample material is recorded as cDNA or gDNA derived from T cells, B-cell-depleted T cells, or PBMCs.

The CDR3 sequence is 15 residues long. Germline V CDR1 and CDR2: MNHEY, SVGEGT. Trimming removed 6 bases from V and 1 base from J; junction bases left unmatched: 8. Per the authors' pipeline: How many nucleated cells were present was estimated from reference gene primer amplification. This table comes from immunoSEQ multiplex PCR, and its TCRdb copy is limited to in-frame clones, with some not included. The V and J calls and clone size are taken from that table; D and trimming were inferred from the DNA. The repertoire includes tens of thousands of clones, 70% to 85% of them detected once, and around 4.4% sits in the top ten. This clone was seen a few times.

The origin of this receptor is a woman aged 45-60 years with acute or convalescent COVID-19. The material sequenced was peripheral blood. The genes are TRBV6-2 or TRBV6-3 and TRBJ1-1; TRBD1 matches 7 bases. The CDR3 DNA is TGTGCCAGCAGACCTCCGACAGGGCCGAACACTGAAGCTTTCTTT. Its protein is CASRPPTGPNTEAFF.